This TCR beta chain derives from a study of early T cells in non-severe SARS-CoV-2 infection. Study-wide background: Chains were unpaired, as sequencing was done on bulk RNA from unsorted whole blood. Study-wide results and caveats: Private and CD4 specificities were missed by VDJdb matching, skewed to anti-spike CD8.

Points on this clonotype: The antigen is not known.

Unique molecular identifiers were added to individual cDNA molecules. TCRdb reprocessed the 5' RACE reads via MiXCR and lists one record per CDR3 protein. There are approximately 68,000 distinct CDR3 sequences in the sample; about 9.4% occur only once, and over 6% lies in the top ten. V was clipped by 7 bases and J by 6 bases, with 15 bases between them. From germline, CDR1 is MNHEY and CDR2 SVGAGI. The CDR3 loop spans 13 amino acids. This clonotype originated in an adult who was a healthcare worker with PCR-confirmed SARS-CoV-2 infection or an uninfected control (not recorded which). V and J are TRBV6-5 and TRBJ1-1; D is possibly TRBD1 (6 bases). This specimen consisted of whole blood, obtained at baseline. The CDR3 loop reads CASTETGLSEAFF. The CDR3, as DNA: TGTGCCAGCACGGAAACAGGGTTATCTGAAGCTTTCTTT.